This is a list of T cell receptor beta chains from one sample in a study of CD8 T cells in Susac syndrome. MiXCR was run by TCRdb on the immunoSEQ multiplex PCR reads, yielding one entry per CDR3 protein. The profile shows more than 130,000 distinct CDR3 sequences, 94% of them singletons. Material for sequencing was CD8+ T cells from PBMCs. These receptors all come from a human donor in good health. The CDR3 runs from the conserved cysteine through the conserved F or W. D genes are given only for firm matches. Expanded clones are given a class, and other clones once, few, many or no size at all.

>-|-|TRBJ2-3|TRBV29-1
TGCAGCACCTCCGCGGGGATTGCAGATACGCAGTATTTT
CSTSAGIADTQYF
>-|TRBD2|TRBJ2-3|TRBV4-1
TGCGCCAGCAGCCAAGATGAGGGACTAGCGGTAGATACGCAGTATTTT
CASSQDEGLAVDTQYF
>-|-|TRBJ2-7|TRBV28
TGTGCCAGCAGTACCCAGGGACACCGTAACTACGAGCAGTACTTC
CASSTQGHRNYEQYF
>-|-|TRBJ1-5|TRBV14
TGTGCCAGCAGCCAAGATCTGAATAGCAATCAGCCCCAGCATTTT
CASSQDLNSNQPQHF
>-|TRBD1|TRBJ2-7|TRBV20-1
TGCAGTGCTCCGGGACAGCCTCCCCCCTACGAGCAGTACTTC
CSAPGQPPPYEQYF
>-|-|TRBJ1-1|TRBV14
TGTGCCAGCAGCCCCACGGGGACTGAAGCTTTCTTT
CASSPTGTEAFF
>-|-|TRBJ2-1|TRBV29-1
TGCAGCGTTGAGGCACGGGACTACAATGAGCAGTTCTTC
CSVEARDYNEQFF
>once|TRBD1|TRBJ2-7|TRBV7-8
TGTGCCAGCAGCCCCGACCGTGGGCAGGGGGCGTACGAGCAGTACTTC
CASSPDRGQGAYEQYF
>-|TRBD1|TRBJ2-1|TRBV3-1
TGTGCCAGCAGCCCCGCCGGGACAGGGGACCTTAGAGAGCAGTTCTTC
CASSPAGTGDLREQFF
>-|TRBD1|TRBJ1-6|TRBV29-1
TGCAGCGTTGGACAGGGCTATAATTCACCCCTCCACTTT
CSVGQGYNSPLHF
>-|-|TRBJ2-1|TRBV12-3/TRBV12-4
TGTGCCAGCAGTTTTACAGGGATTAGAGGGCAGTTCTTC
CASSFTGIRGQFF
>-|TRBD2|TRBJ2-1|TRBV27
TGTGCCAGCAGCCTCGGACTAGCGGGAGTCAATGAGCAGTTCTTC
CASSLGLAGVNEQFF
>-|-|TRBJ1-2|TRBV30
TGTGCCTGGAGTGTCGTGTTCGTCCAGTATGGCTACACCTTC
CAWSVVFVQYGYTF
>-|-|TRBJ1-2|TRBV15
TGTGCCACCAGCAGAGACAATGACTATGGCTACACCTTC
CATSRDNDYGYTF
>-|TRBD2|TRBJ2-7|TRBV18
TGTGCCAGCTCACCAAGCGATTCGCGGGAGTCTAGCGAGCAGTACTTC
CASSPSDSRESSEQYF
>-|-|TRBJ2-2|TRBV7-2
TGTGCCAGCAGCTTATCTCAGCGGGCAGCCGCGAACACCGGGGAGCTGTTTTTT
CASSLSQRAAANTGELFF
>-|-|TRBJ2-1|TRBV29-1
TGCAGCGTTGAAGGGACTAAGGGGCAGTTCTTC
CSVEGTKGQFF
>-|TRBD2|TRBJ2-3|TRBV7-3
TGTGCCAGCAGCATAGGCACTAGCGCCGCTAGCACAGATACGCAGTATTTT
CASSIGTSAASTDTQYF
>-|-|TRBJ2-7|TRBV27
TGTGCCAGTTGGGCGGGCCGGGTTTACGAGCAGTACTTC
CASWAGRVYEQYF
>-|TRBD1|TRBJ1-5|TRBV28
TGTGCCAGCAGTCTCCTGGGACAGGCGACCCAGCATTTT
CASSLLGQATQHF
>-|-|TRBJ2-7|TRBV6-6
TGTGCCAGCAGTTACACATCGCTGGGCCCCTGGGAGCAGTACTTC
CASSYTSLGPWEQYF
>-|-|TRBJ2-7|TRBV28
TGTGCCAGCAGTTTATCCGGGTGGTTCCGGGGGGAGCAGTACTTC
CASSLSGWFRGEQYF
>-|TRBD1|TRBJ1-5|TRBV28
TGTGCCAGCAGTGCATTGACAGGGGGCAATCAGCCCCAGCATTTT
CASSALTGGNQPQHF
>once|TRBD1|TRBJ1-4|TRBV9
TGTGCCAGCGGAACAGGGGTTGGGACTGAAAAACTGTTTTTT
CASGTGVGTEKLFF
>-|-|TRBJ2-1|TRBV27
TGTGCCAGCAGTTTCGGCGGATCGCAATATGAGCAGTTCTTC
CASSFGGSQYEQFF
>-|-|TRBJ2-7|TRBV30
TGTGCCTGGAGTTGGCAGACGTACGGCGAGCAGTACTTC
CAWSWQTYGEQYF
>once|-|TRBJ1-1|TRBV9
TGTGCCAGCAGCGTAATGCGGGGGGAAATGATCTTT
CASSVMRGEMIF
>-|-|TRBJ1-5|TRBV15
TGTGCCACCAGCAGAGATCTTTTGGAGCCCCAGCATTTT
CATSRDLLEPQHF
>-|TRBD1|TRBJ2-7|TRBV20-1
TGCAGTGCCGCGTCGGGACAGGGGGCCCACGAGCAGTACTTC
CSAASGQGAHEQYF
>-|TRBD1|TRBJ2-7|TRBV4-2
TGTGCCAGCAGCCAAGTGGGGACAGGGGGCTACGAGCAGTACTTC
CASSQVGTGGYEQYF